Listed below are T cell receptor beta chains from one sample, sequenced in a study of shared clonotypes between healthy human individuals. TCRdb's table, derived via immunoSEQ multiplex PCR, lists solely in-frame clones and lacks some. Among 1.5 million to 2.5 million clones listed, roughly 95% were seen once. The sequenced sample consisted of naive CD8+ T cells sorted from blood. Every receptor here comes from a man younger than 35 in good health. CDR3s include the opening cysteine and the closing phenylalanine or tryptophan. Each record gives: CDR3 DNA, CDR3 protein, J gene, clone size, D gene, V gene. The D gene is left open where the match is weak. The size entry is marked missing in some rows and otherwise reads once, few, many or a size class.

cdr3_nt: TGTGCCAGCAGTCAGGTTTTCTACGAGCAGTACTTC; cdr3_aa: CASSQVFYEQYF; j_call: TRBJ2-7; clone_size: .; d_call: .; v_call: TRBV28
cdr3_nt: TGTGCCAGTAGTACCCCCCGGGCCCTAGGAGTCCAATGGCCCCAGCATTTT; cdr3_aa: CASSTPRALGVQWPQHF; j_call: TRBJ1-5; clone_size: .; d_call: .; v_call: TRBV19
cdr3_nt: TGTGCCAGCACTCCCGAGGGGTCCCTGAACACTGAAGCTTTCTTT; cdr3_aa: CASTPEGSLNTEAFF; j_call: TRBJ1-1; clone_size: .; d_call: .; v_call: TRBV6-5
cdr3_nt: TGTGCCAGCAGCATGGGACTCATCTCTGGAAACACCATATATTTT; cdr3_aa: CASSMGLISGNTIYF; j_call: TRBJ1-3; clone_size: .; d_call: .; v_call: TRBV11-2
cdr3_nt: TGTGCCAGCAGCTTAGACCCGGCCACAACCGCCTACGAGCAGTACTTC; cdr3_aa: CASSLDPATTAYEQYF; j_call: TRBJ2-7; clone_size: .; d_call: .; v_call: TRBV7-6
cdr3_nt: TGTGCCAGCAGCCCAGGGAGGGAGCAGTACTTC; cdr3_aa: CASSPGREQYF; j_call: TRBJ2-7; clone_size: .; d_call: .; v_call: TRBV7-9
cdr3_nt: TGTGCCAGCAGCTTAGCGCGCGAGACTAGCGGAGACACAGATACGCAGTATTTT; cdr3_aa: CASSLARETSGDTDTQYF; j_call: TRBJ2-3; clone_size: .; d_call: TRBD2; v_call: TRBV7-8
cdr3_nt: TGTGCCAGCAGTCCCGCAGTGAACTACGAGCAGTACTTC; cdr3_aa: CASSPAVNYEQYF; j_call: TRBJ2-7; clone_size: .; d_call: .; v_call: TRBV27
cdr3_nt: TGTGCCATCAGTGAGGATCAGACAGGGGGATACGAGCAGTACTTC; cdr3_aa: CAISEDQTGGYEQYF; j_call: TRBJ2-7; clone_size: .; d_call: TRBD1; v_call: TRBV10-3
cdr3_nt: TGTGCCACCAGCAGTTCCCCGGGACACATCTACGAGCAGTACTTC; cdr3_aa: CATSSSPGHIYEQYF; j_call: TRBJ2-7; clone_size: .; d_call: .; v_call: TRBV15
cdr3_nt: TGTGCCAGCAGCTTGACTAGCGGGGGTGGTGAGCAGTTCTTC; cdr3_aa: CASSLTSGGGEQFF; j_call: TRBJ2-1; clone_size: .; d_call: TRBD2; v_call: TRBV7-6
cdr3_nt: TGTGCCAGCAGCTTATTTATCGGCGGGAGTAGCACAGATACGCAGTATTTT; cdr3_aa: CASSLFIGGSSTDTQYF; j_call: TRBJ2-3; clone_size: .; d_call: TRBD2; v_call: TRBV7-9
cdr3_nt: TGCGCCAGCGCCGACAGGGTAGGAAACACCATATATTTT; cdr3_aa: CASADRVGNTIYF; j_call: TRBJ1-3; clone_size: .; d_call: TRBD1; v_call: TRBV4-1
cdr3_nt: TGTGCCAGCAGCGTAGGGGGGGGCAGCTATGGCTACACCTTC; cdr3_aa: CASSVGGGSYGYTF; j_call: TRBJ1-2; clone_size: once; d_call: .; v_call: TRBV9
cdr3_nt: TGTGCCAGCAGCTTAGGTGGGGCACTCGCCGAGCAGTACTTC; cdr3_aa: CASSLGGALAEQYF; j_call: TRBJ2-7; clone_size: .; d_call: .; v_call: TRBV7-2
cdr3_nt: TGTGCCAGCAAGCTACTAGCGGGGGGGAACAATGAGCAGTTCTTC; cdr3_aa: CASKLLAGGNNEQFF; j_call: TRBJ2-1; clone_size: .; d_call: TRBD2; v_call: TRBV2
cdr3_nt: TGTGCCAGCAGCTTATTTACTAGCGGGGGGAACACCGGGGAGCTGTTTTTT; cdr3_aa: CASSLFTSGGNTGELFF; j_call: TRBJ2-2; clone_size: .; d_call: TRBD2; v_call: TRBV7-6
cdr3_nt: TGTGCCAGCAGCTCCGACGGCTGGGGCTACACCTTC; cdr3_aa: CASSSDGWGYTF; j_call: TRBJ1-2; clone_size: .; d_call: .; v_call: TRBV5-6
cdr3_nt: TGTGCCAGCAGTTCGCCTCCTAGCGGGAGATTCTATGAGCAGTTCTTC; cdr3_aa: CASSSPPSGRFYEQFF; j_call: TRBJ2-1; clone_size: .; d_call: TRBD2; v_call: TRBV27
cdr3_nt: TGTGCCAGCAGCTGGGGGACAGTTCGACAAGAGACCCAGTACTTC; cdr3_aa: CASSWGTVRQETQYF; j_call: TRBJ2-5; clone_size: once; d_call: TRBD1; v_call: TRBV7-2
cdr3_nt: TGTGCCAGCTCCCTCCTGTGGAGTAGGGGCGCCTATAATTCACCCCTCCACTTT; cdr3_aa: CASSLLWSRGAYNSPLHF; j_call: TRBJ1-6; clone_size: .; d_call: .; v_call: TRBV18
cdr3_nt: TGCAGTGCCCCAGTATCCGGGGAGCTGTTTTTT; cdr3_aa: CSAPVSGELFF; j_call: TRBJ2-2; clone_size: .; d_call: .; v_call: TRBV20-1
cdr3_nt: TGTGCCAGCAGTTACTCGATTCGGGGTGAAAACACTGAAGCTTTCTTT; cdr3_aa: CASSYSIRGENTEAFF; j_call: TRBJ1-1; clone_size: .; d_call: .; v_call: TRBV6-5
cdr3_nt: TGCGCCAGCAGCCAAGTGGCGTATAGCACAGATACGCAGTATTTT; cdr3_aa: CASSQVAYSTDTQYF; j_call: TRBJ2-3; clone_size: .; d_call: .; v_call: TRBV4-1
cdr3_nt: TGTGCCAGCAGTTTATCCCGCACCCTTGCGAATGGCTACACCTTC; cdr3_aa: CASSLSRTLANGYTF; j_call: TRBJ1-2; clone_size: .; d_call: .; v_call: TRBV27
cdr3_nt: TGTGCCAGCAGTTTATTTGCAGGACCGTCTGGGGCCAACGTCCTGACTTTC; cdr3_aa: CASSLFAGPSGANVLTF; j_call: TRBJ2-6; clone_size: .; d_call: .; v_call: TRBV28
cdr3_nt: TGTGCCAGCAGCGTAACTCCGGCGGATACGCAGTATTTT; cdr3_aa: CASSVTPADTQYF; j_call: TRBJ2-3; clone_size: .; d_call: .; v_call: TRBV9
cdr3_nt: TGTGCCAGCAGCTTAGCGCTGGGAGCGGGAGGGTTGTCAGATACGCAGTATTTT; cdr3_aa: CASSLALGAGGLSDTQYF; j_call: TRBJ2-3; clone_size: .; d_call: TRBD2; v_call: TRBV7-2
cdr3_nt: TGTGCCAGCAGCATACTGACTAGCCCAAACTACGAGCAGTACTTC; cdr3_aa: CASSILTSPNYEQYF; j_call: TRBJ2-7; clone_size: .; d_call: TRBD2; v_call: TRBV7-2
cdr3_nt: TGCGCCTCCAGGGGACCCTACGAGCAGTACTTC; cdr3_aa: CASRGPYEQYF; j_call: TRBJ2-7; clone_size: .; d_call: .; v_call: TRBV4-1
cdr3_nt: TGTGCCAGCAGCCAAGAACAGGGCGACACCGGGGAGCTGTTTTTT; cdr3_aa: CASSQEQGDTGELFF; j_call: TRBJ2-2; clone_size: .; d_call: .; v_call: TRBV4-2
cdr3_nt: TGTGCCAGCAGTTTGATCAGTGGGACTAGCGCAACCTACGAGCAGTACTTC; cdr3_aa: CASSLISGTSATYEQYF; j_call: TRBJ2-7; clone_size: once; d_call: TRBD2; v_call: TRBV28
cdr3_nt: TGCGCCAGCAGCCACCGGGCCTCCCCGGGAGCCGGGGAGCTGTTTTTT; cdr3_aa: CASSHRASPGAGELFF; j_call: TRBJ2-2; clone_size: .; d_call: .; v_call: TRBV4-1
cdr3_nt: TGTGCCAGCAGTTTTGGGGGGGGGACTGAAGCTTTCTTT; cdr3_aa: CASSFGGGTEAFF; j_call: TRBJ1-1; clone_size: .; d_call: .; v_call: TRBV27
cdr3_nt: TGTGCCAGCTCGACAGTGAGCTCCTACGAGCAGTACTTC; cdr3_aa: CASSTVSSYEQYF; j_call: TRBJ2-7; clone_size: .; d_call: .; v_call: TRBV6-1
cdr3_nt: TGTGCCAGCAGCCAAGAGGACAGGGCCAGCAATCAGCCCCAGCATTTT; cdr3_aa: CASSQEDRASNQPQHF; j_call: TRBJ1-5; clone_size: once; d_call: TRBD1; v_call: TRBV14
cdr3_nt: TGTGCTAGTGCCCCGGGACAGCTCCAAGAGACCCAGTACTTC; cdr3_aa: CASAPGQLQETQYF; j_call: TRBJ2-5; clone_size: .; d_call: TRBD1; v_call: TRBV12-5
cdr3_nt: TGCGCCAGCAGCTTGGACAGGGGGCTCGAGCAGTACTTC; cdr3_aa: CASSLDRGLEQYF; j_call: TRBJ2-7; clone_size: few; d_call: TRBD1; v_call: TRBV5-1
cdr3_nt: TGTGCCAGCAGCCAAGTTTACACCTACGAGCAGTACTTC; cdr3_aa: CASSQVYTYEQYF; j_call: TRBJ2-7; clone_size: .; d_call: .; v_call: TRBV14
cdr3_nt: TGTGCCAGCGTAACATTGAGGAGCTACAATGAGCAGTTCTTC; cdr3_aa: CASVTLRSYNEQFF; j_call: TRBJ2-1; clone_size: .; d_call: .; v_call: TRBV28
cdr3_nt: TGTGCCAGCAGCGGGGGGGGACAGACATTTTTCTACGAGCAGTACTTC; cdr3_aa: CASSGGGQTFFYEQYF; j_call: TRBJ2-7; clone_size: .; d_call: .; v_call: TRBV11-2
cdr3_nt: TGTGCCAGCAGCTTAACAGGGGGCTTCGCTGAAGCTTTCTTT; cdr3_aa: CASSLTGGFAEAFF; j_call: TRBJ1-1; clone_size: .; d_call: TRBD1; v_call: TRBV7-3
cdr3_nt: TGTGCCAGCAGCCCCAGGCCATCGACAGGGGGCCACGAGCAGTACTTC; cdr3_aa: CASSPRPSTGGHEQYF; j_call: TRBJ2-7; clone_size: .; d_call: TRBD1; v_call: TRBV7-2
cdr3_nt: TGTGCCAGTTCCCTCCGGGGCAGCCAAGAGACCCAGTACTTC; cdr3_aa: CASSLRGSQETQYF; j_call: TRBJ2-5; clone_size: once; d_call: .; v_call: TRBV19
cdr3_nt: TGTGCCAGCAGTTTGGGGACAGGGCAGACCCAGTACTTC; cdr3_aa: CASSLGTGQTQYF; j_call: TRBJ2-5; clone_size: .; d_call: TRBD1; v_call: TRBV27
cdr3_nt: TGTGCCAGCAGTGAATTGGGCTCCTACGAGCAGTACTTC; cdr3_aa: CASSELGSYEQYF; j_call: TRBJ2-7; clone_size: .; d_call: .; v_call: TRBV25-1
cdr3_nt: TGTGCCAGCAGCAAGGGACTAGCGGGAGTTGGTTCCTACAATGAGCAGTTCTTC; cdr3_aa: CASSKGLAGVGSYNEQFF; j_call: TRBJ2-1; clone_size: .; d_call: TRBD2; v_call: TRBV7-2
cdr3_nt: TGTGCCAGCAGCCAAGAAACAGGAAACTATGGCTACACCTTC; cdr3_aa: CASSQETGNYGYTF; j_call: TRBJ1-2; clone_size: .; d_call: .; v_call: TRBV14
cdr3_nt: TGTGCCAGTAGTCCCGGGACCGGGTCATTTCCCCTCCACTTT; cdr3_aa: CASSPGTGSFPLHF; j_call: TRBJ1-6; clone_size: .; d_call: .; v_call: TRBV19